Detailed here is one T cell receptor beta chain. The antigen is undetermined. This sample is part of a study of a mutant IDH1 vaccine in newly diagnosed glioma. Turning to the study itself: Before enrollment, patients got radiotherapy alone, temozolomide alone, or mostly the combination.

Germline CDR1 reads MNHNS; CDR2 reads SASEGT. The ends were cut back, 6 bases at V and 0 bases at J, with 14 bases in the middle. This CDR3 is 15 amino acids long. The protocol was immunoSEQ multiplex PCR, while the TCRdb copy is restricted to in-frame clones and leaves out a portion. The repertoire has roughly 130,000 clones, around 80% of them found once; the top ten carry under 5.5%. Time point of the sample: week 11, during vaccination. The vaccine gave 300 ug of a 20-mer mutant IDH1 peptide subcutaneously per dose. The sample in question was PBMCs, obtained from a glioma patient whose treatment included an IDH1 peptide vaccine. The TCR was taken from a man aged 40-49 years with glioma. V and J are TRBV6-1 and TRBJ1-1, with D possibly matching TRBD1 (6 bases). CDR3 sequence reads: CASSPLGGLNTEAFF. Written as DNA, the CDR3 is TGTGCCAGCAGCCCCTTAGGGGGGCTGAACACTGAAGCTTTCTTT.